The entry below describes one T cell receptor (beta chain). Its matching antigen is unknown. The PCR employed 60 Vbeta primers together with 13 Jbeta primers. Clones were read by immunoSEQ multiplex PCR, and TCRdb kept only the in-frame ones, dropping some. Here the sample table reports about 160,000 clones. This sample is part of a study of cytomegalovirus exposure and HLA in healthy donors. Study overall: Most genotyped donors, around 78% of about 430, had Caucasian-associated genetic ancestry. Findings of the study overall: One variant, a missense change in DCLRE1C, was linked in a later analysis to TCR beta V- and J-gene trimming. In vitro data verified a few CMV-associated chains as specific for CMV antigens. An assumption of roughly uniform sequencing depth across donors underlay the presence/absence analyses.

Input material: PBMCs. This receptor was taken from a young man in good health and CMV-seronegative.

CDR3 nucleotides: TGCGCCAGCAGCCCCACATCCGGGACAGGGGTTGCGCGTGAAAAACTGTTTTTT. Translating gives CASSPTSGTGVAREKLFF. This rearrangement joins TRBV5-1 to TRBJ1-4; 10 bases are a match to TRBD1. Germline CDR1 and CDR2: SGHRS and YFSETQ. V lost 4 bases and J lost 7; bases outside the gene matches: 16. The CDR3 runs to 18 residues.